Listed below are T cell receptor beta chains from one sample, sequenced in a study of shared clonotypes between healthy human individuals. Generated by immunoSEQ multiplex PCR, the TCRdb table keeps only in-frame clones and is missing some. The sample shows approximately 2,300,000 clones, about 90% of them seen only once. The sample was naive CD4+ T cells from PBMCs. The receptors stem from a man between 18 and 29 years old in good health. Some clones in this sample may be carry-over from other donors' samples. CDR3s include the opening cysteine and the closing phenylalanine or tryptophan. A D gene is named only where the DNA matches it firmly. Only some rows state a clone size, as once, few, many or a class for expanded clones.

J gene: TRBJ2-3
clone size: .
V gene: TRBV10-2
D gene: TRBD2
CDR3 DNA: TGCGCCAGCAGTGAGGCGGGAGGGCCAGATACGCAGTATTTT
CDR3 protein: CASSEAGGPDTQYF

J gene: TRBJ1-1
clone size: few
V gene: TRBV5-1
D gene: .
CDR3 DNA: TGCGCCAGCAGCCACCTTATGAACACTGAAGCTTTCTTT
CDR3 protein: CASSHLMNTEAFF

J gene: TRBJ2-1
clone size: .
V gene: TRBV4-3
D gene: .
CDR3 DNA: TGCGCCAGCAGCCAAGATTCTGGTCGTCTTACCTACAATGAGCAGTTCTTC
CDR3 protein: CASSQDSGRLTYNEQFF

J gene: TRBJ2-7
clone size: .
V gene: TRBV15
D gene: TRBD2
CDR3 DNA: TGTGCCACCAGCAGAGATCACCCCATCTCAGGACTAGCGGGAGTAGGCTACGAGCAGTACTTC
CDR3 protein: CATSRDHPISGLAGVGYEQYF

J gene: TRBJ2-2
clone size: .
V gene: TRBV10-3
D gene: TRBD1
CDR3 DNA: TGTGCCATCAGCGTTCCTACAGGGGGAACCGGGGAGCTGTTTTTT
CDR3 protein: CAISVPTGGTGELFF

J gene: TRBJ1-1
clone size: .
V gene: TRBV18
D gene: .
CDR3 DNA: TGTGCCAGCTCACCCTCGGTCCAGAAGGCTGAAGCTTTCTTT
CDR3 protein: CASSPSVQKAEAFF

J gene: TRBJ2-1
clone size: .
V gene: TRBV2
D gene: TRBD2
CDR3 DNA: TGTGCCAGCAGTTCTAGCGGAGTTTACAATGAGCAGTTCTTC
CDR3 protein: CASSSSGVYNEQFF

J gene: TRBJ2-6
clone size: .
V gene: TRBV7-7
D gene: .
CDR3 DNA: TGTGCCAGCAGTTTCGGGAACGGACCAAGCTCTGGGGCCAACGTCCTGACTTTC
CDR3 protein: CASSFGNGPSSGANVLTF

J gene: TRBJ2-1
clone size: .
V gene: TRBV25-1
D gene: TRBD2
CDR3 DNA: TGTGCCAGCAGTGGCCGGGAGGGGAAATTTTTTCGTGATGAGCAGTTCTTC
CDR3 protein: CASSGREGKFFRDEQFF

J gene: TRBJ2-1
clone size: .
V gene: TRBV5-1
D gene: TRBD2
CDR3 DNA: TGCGCCAGCAGCGGCGCGGGAGGATCCTACAATGAGCAGTTCTTC
CDR3 protein: CASSGAGGSYNEQFF

J gene: TRBJ2-7
clone size: .
V gene: TRBV7-9
D gene: TRBD1
CDR3 DNA: TGTGCCAGCAGCCCTCGGACAGGGTGGCACGAGCAGTACTTC
CDR3 protein: CASSPRTGWHEQYF

J gene: TRBJ1-3
clone size: .
V gene: TRBV7-6
D gene: .
CDR3 DNA: TGTGCCAGCAGCATCGACTTCTCTGGAAACACCATATATTTT
CDR3 protein: CASSIDFSGNTIYF

J gene: TRBJ1-1
clone size: few
V gene: TRBV5-1
D gene: .
CDR3 DNA: TGCGCCAGCAGCTTTGGTACAGCTAACACTGAAGCTTTCTTT
CDR3 protein: CASSFGTANTEAFF

J gene: TRBJ2-3
clone size: once
V gene: TRBV5-1
D gene: TRBD1
CDR3 DNA: TGCGCCAGCAGCTTGGTGGGGACAGGGATAGATACGCAGTATTTT
CDR3 protein: CASSLVGTGIDTQYF

J gene: TRBJ1-1
clone size: .
V gene: TRBV19
D gene: .
CDR3 DNA: TGTGCCAGTAGTCCAAGACAGAGATACACTGAAGCTTTCTTT
CDR3 protein: CASSPRQRYTEAFF

J gene: TRBJ2-1
clone size: once
V gene: TRBV6-5
D gene: .
CDR3 DNA: TGTGCCAGCAGTTACAGGGGCTCTTATGAGCAGTTCTTC
CDR3 protein: CASSYRGSYEQFF

J gene: TRBJ1-1
clone size: once
V gene: TRBV5-1
D gene: .
CDR3 DNA: TGCGCCAGCAGCTTGTTGTCGGGGGCGGTGAACACTGAAGCTTTCTTT
CDR3 protein: CASSLLSGAVNTEAFF

J gene: TRBJ2-3
clone size: .
V gene: TRBV6-1
D gene: .
CDR3 DNA: TGTGCCAGCACCACAGGGTCGGGAACAGATACGCAGTATTTT
CDR3 protein: CASTTGSGTDTQYF

J gene: TRBJ2-7
clone size: .
V gene: TRBV2
D gene: .
CDR3 DNA: TGTGCCAGCAGTGAATTAAAGTCCAGCTCCTACGAGCAGTACTTC
CDR3 protein: CASSELKSSSYEQYF

J gene: TRBJ1-3
clone size: .
V gene: TRBV6-5
D gene: .
CDR3 DNA: TGTGCCAGCAGTTGGAACGGTGGAGCTAGAAACACCATATATTTT
CDR3 protein: CASSWNGGARNTIYF

J gene: TRBJ2-2
clone size: .
V gene: TRBV19
D gene: .
CDR3 DNA: TGTGCCAGTAGTATGGCCCTACGAACCGGGGAGCTGTTTTTT
CDR3 protein: CASSMALRTGELFF

J gene: TRBJ1-1
clone size: .
V gene: TRBV28
D gene: TRBD1
CDR3 DNA: TGTGCCAGCACCTGGGACAGCAAGAACACTGAAGCTTTCTTT
CDR3 protein: CASTWDSKNTEAFF

J gene: TRBJ1-3
clone size: .
V gene: TRBV5-1
D gene: .
CDR3 DNA: TGCGCCAGCAGCTTGTCGGGGCAGGGGACTGGAAACACCATATATTTT
CDR3 protein: CASSLSGQGTGNTIYF

J gene: TRBJ2-2
clone size: .
V gene: TRBV7-2
D gene: TRBD2
CDR3 DNA: TGTGCCAGCAGCCCCCAGCGGGAGAGCTCCGGGGAGCTGTTTTTT
CDR3 protein: CASSPQRESSGELFF

J gene: TRBJ2-3
clone size: .
V gene: TRBV9
D gene: .
CDR3 DNA: TGTGCCAGCAGCGTACAAGAGACAGATACGCAGTATTTT
CDR3 protein: CASSVQETDTQYF

J gene: TRBJ1-4
clone size: .
V gene: TRBV28
D gene: .
CDR3 DNA: TGTGCCAGCAGTGGGGGTGGTAAGGCTAATGAAAAACTGTTTTTT
CDR3 protein: CASSGGGKANEKLFF

J gene: TRBJ2-7
clone size: .
V gene: TRBV28
D gene: .
CDR3 DNA: TGTGCCAGCAGTCGACTGGGCGGGGGCCCCCCCAACGAGCAGTACTTC
CDR3 protein: CASSRLGGGPPNEQYF

J gene: TRBJ2-1
clone size: .
V gene: TRBV28
D gene: TRBD2
CDR3 DNA: TGTGCCAGCAGTGGACTAGCCCTCTCCTACAATGAGCAGTTCTTC
CDR3 protein: CASSGLALSYNEQFF

J gene: TRBJ2-7
clone size: few
V gene: TRBV11-2
D gene: .
CDR3 DNA: TGTGCCAGCAGCTCCCCTCGGCAGGGGAAGCAGTACTTC
CDR3 protein: CASSSPRQGKQYF

J gene: TRBJ2-5
clone size: .
V gene: TRBV5-1
D gene: TRBD1
CDR3 DNA: TGCGCCAGCAGCTTGAGACAGGGCATCCAAGAGACCCAGTACTTC
CDR3 protein: CASSLRQGIQETQYF

J gene: TRBJ2-4
clone size: once
V gene: TRBV4-2
D gene: .
CDR3 DNA: TGTGCCAGCAGCCAAGACAGGAACATTCAGTACTTC
CDR3 protein: CASSQDRNIQYF

J gene: TRBJ2-2
clone size: .
V gene: TRBV5-1
D gene: .
CDR3 DNA: TGCGCCAGCGATTTTGGGGGGCAGACCGGGGAGCTGTTTTTT
CDR3 protein: CASDFGGQTGELFF